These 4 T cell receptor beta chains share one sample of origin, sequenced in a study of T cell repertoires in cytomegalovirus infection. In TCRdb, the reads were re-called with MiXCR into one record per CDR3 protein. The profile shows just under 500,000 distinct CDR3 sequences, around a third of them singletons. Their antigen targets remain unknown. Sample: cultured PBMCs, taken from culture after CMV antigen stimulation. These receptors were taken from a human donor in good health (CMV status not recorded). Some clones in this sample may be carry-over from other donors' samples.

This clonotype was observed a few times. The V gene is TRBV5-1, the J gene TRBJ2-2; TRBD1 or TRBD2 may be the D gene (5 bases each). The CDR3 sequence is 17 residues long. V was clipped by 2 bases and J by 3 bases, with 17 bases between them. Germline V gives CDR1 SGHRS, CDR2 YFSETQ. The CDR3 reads CASSFGRGKVDTGELFF. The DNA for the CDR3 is TGCGCCAGCAGCTTCGGTCGGGGCAAGGTGGACACCGGGGAGCTGTTTTTT.

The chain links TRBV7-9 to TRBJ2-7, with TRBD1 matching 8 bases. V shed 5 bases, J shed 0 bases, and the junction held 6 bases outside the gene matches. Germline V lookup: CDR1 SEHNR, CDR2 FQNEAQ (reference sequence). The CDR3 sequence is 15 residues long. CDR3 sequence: CASSPSGQGSYEQYF. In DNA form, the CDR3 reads TGTGCCAGCAGCCCCTCCGGACAGGGCTCCTACGAGCAGTACTTC.

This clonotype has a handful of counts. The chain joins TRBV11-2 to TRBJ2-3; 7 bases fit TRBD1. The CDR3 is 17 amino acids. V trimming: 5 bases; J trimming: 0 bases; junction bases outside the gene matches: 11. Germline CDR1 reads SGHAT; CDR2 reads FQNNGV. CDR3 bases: TGTGCCAGCAGCCCTAGGGGCCCAGGGGGTAGCACAGATACGCAGTATTTT. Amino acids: CASSPRGPGGSTDTQYF.

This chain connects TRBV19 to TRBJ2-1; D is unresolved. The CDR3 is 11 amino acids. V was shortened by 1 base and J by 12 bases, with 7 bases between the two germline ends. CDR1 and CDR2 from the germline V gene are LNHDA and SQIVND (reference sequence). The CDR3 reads CASSIATVQFF. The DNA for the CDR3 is TGTGCCAGTAGTATAGCCACTGTGCAGTTCTTC.